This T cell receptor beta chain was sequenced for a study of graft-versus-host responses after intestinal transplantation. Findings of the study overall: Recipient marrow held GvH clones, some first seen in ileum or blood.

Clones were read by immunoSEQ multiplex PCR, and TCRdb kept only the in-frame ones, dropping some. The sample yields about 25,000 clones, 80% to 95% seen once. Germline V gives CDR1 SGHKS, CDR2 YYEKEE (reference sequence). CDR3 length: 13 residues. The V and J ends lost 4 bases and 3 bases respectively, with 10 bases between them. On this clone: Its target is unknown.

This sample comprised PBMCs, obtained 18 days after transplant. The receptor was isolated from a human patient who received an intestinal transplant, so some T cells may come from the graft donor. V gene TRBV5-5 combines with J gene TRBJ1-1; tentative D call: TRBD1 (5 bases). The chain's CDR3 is CASSPGGDTEAFF. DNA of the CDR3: TGTGCCAGCAGCCCGGGGGGGGACACTGAAGCTTTCTTT.